This is a list of T cell receptor beta chains from one sample in a study of identical twins. TCRdb passed the 5' RACE reads through MiXCR, listing each CDR3 protein once. In the table there are 1,800,000 or so distinct CDR3 sequences, about 32% of which are singletons. Input material: cord blood. Source of these receptors: a newborn girl in good health. Each CDR3 is given with its conserved first and last residue. A D gene is named only where the DNA matches it firmly. Clone size appears in some rows only: once, few, many, or a class for an expanded clone.

NA few TRBJ2-1 TRBV20-1 TGCAGTGCCGCCGGGGCAACCTACAATGAGCAGTTCTTC CSAAGATYNEQFF
TRBD1 NA TRBJ2-3 TRBV25-1 TGTGCCAGCAGCCGACCGCTCCCGGGACAGGGGGCAGATACGCAGTATTTT CASSRPLPGQGADTQYF
NA few TRBJ1-1 TRBV7-2 TGTGCCAGCAGCTTAGGGTCCCGTCGGAACACTGAAGCTTTCTTT CASSLGSRRNTEAFF
NA few TRBJ1-5 TRBV28 TGTGCCAGCGCCTTTCCCCTACAGATTCAGCCCCAGCATTTT CASAFPLQIQPQHF
NA NA TRBJ2-7 TRBV5-6 TGTGCCAGCAGCCGAAGGCTTGCAGGGTTTCCCTACGAGCAGTACTTC CASSRRLAGFPYEQYF
NA NA TRBJ1-1 TRBV10-3 TGTGCCATCAGTGCACTAGGGGTAGTCACTGAAGCTTTCTTT CAISALGVVTEAFF
TRBD1 NA TRBJ1-5 TRBV7-2 TGTGCCAGCAGCTCGGGGTCCCGGACAGGGGGCAATCAGCCCCAGCATTTT CASSSGSRTGGNQPQHF
TRBD2 many TRBJ2-7 TRBV4-2 TGTGCCAGCAGCCAGACTAGCGGGACCCACGAGCAGTACTTC CASSQTSGTHEQYF
NA NA TRBJ1-2 TRBV6-2/TRBV6-3 TGTGCCAGCACTCAGGTAGCTAACTATGGCTACACCTTC CASTQVANYGYTF
NA few TRBJ1-6 TRBV7-2 TGTGCCAGCAGCTTAAAAATTGGGGGTTCACCCCTCCACTTT CASSLKIGGSPLHF
NA NA TRBJ1-2 TRBV3-1 TGTGCCAGCAGCCCGGTGCGGGCACCCCGGTTGGGCTACACCTTC CASSPVRAPRLGYTF
TRBD1 NA TRBJ2-1 TRBV28 TGTGCCAGCAGTGTACAGGGGGCGGTATTAGATGAGCAGTTCTTC CASSVQGAVLDEQFF
TRBD2 few TRBJ2-1 TRBV12-3/TRBV12-4 TGTGCCAGCAGGCTCGGGACTAGCGCCTACAATGAGCAGTTCTTC CASRLGTSAYNEQFF
NA NA TRBJ1-1 TRBV28 TGTGTCAGCAGTTCTTGGGTCCGGGGAGCGAACACTGAAGCTTTCTTT CVSSSWVRGANTEAFF
NA NA TRBJ1-1 TRBV14 TGTGCCAGCAGCCAAGTTCTGTGGAGGGGCAGGACTGAAGCTTTCTTT CASSQVLWRGRTEAFF
NA NA TRBJ2-7 TRBV27 TGTGCCAGCGGGGCCCTCTCCTACGAGCAGTACTTC CASGALSYEQYF
NA NA TRBJ1-6 TRBV7-2 TGTGCCAGCAGCTTATCGAGGCCAGGGGAGTCCTATAATTCACCCCTCCACTTT CASSLSRPGESYNSPLHF
NA few TRBJ2-7 TRBV4-1 TGCGCCAGCAGTTCTCAGACAGGTTGGGAGCAGTACTTC CASSSQTGWEQYF
TRBD2 NA TRBJ2-3 TRBV12-3/TRBV12-4 TGTGCCAGCAGTTCTAGCGGGGGCGCTGGCACAGATACGCAGTATTTT CASSSSGGAGTDTQYF
NA few TRBJ1-5 TRBV12-3/TRBV12-4 TGTGCCAGCAGTTCGGACAATAGGGGCAATCAGCCCCAGCATTTT CASSSDNRGNQPQHF
TRBD1 NA TRBJ2-7 TRBV5-6 TGTGCCGGCAGCTTGGGAATAGAGAGACAGGGTCCCTACGAGCAGTACTTC CAGSLGIERQGPYEQYF
NA NA TRBJ2-1 TRBV6-1 TGTGCCAGCAGTTCGGGACTCGTAAACTCCTACAATGAGCAGTTCTTC CASSSGLVNSYNEQFF
NA many TRBJ1-4 TRBV6-1 TGTGCCAGCAGGATTCTCGAAGGAAAACTGTTTTTT CASRILEGKLFF
TRBD2 once TRBJ2-2 TRBV3-1 TGTGCCAGCAGTGGACTAGCCATCGGGGAGCTGTTTTTT CASSGLAIGELFF
TRBD1 few TRBJ2-7 TRBV4-2 TGTGCCAGCAGCCAAGGTTCGGGGACAGGCAGCTACGAGCAGTACTTC CASSQGSGTGSYEQYF
NA once TRBJ1-5 TRBV12-3/TRBV12-4 TGTGCCAGCAGTTTAGCCAGGGAGGTCAGCAATCAGCCCCAGCATTTT CASSLAREVSNQPQHF
NA NA TRBJ2-7 TRBV5-1 TGCGCCAGCAGCTCGGACACTACCTCCTACGAGCAGTACTTC CASSSDTTSYEQYF
NA many TRBJ1-2 TRBV20-1 TGCAGTGCTGCTGGGACGGATTATGGCTACACCTTC CSAAGTDYGYTF
TRBD1 NA TRBJ1-2 TRBV6-5 TGTGCCAGCACCCCTGGGACAGGGGGCGACTATGGCTACACCTTC CASTPGTGGDYGYTF
NA few TRBJ2-3 TRBV5-1 TGCGCCAGCAGCCGGGCCCCAGATACGCAGTATTTT CASSRAPDTQYF
NA NA TRBJ1-2 TRBV5-1 TGCGCCAGCAGCTTGGCCACAGCACCCATTAACTATGGCTACACCTTC CASSLATAPINYGYTF
NA NA TRBJ1-2 TRBV20-1 TGCAGTGCTTGGGGGCGCGATTGGAGAAATGGCTACACCTTC CSAWGRDWRNGYTF
NA few TRBJ2-1 TRBV5-1 TGCGCCAGCAGCTCCCGGGACCCCAGGTACAATGAGCAGTTCTTC CASSSRDPRYNEQFF
TRBD2 few TRBJ2-5 TRBV12-3/TRBV12-4 TGTGCCAGCAAGCCTCTGGCGGGAGAAGAGACCCAGTACTTC CASKPLAGEETQYF
NA NA TRBJ2-1 TRBV29-1 TGCAGCGTTGGGAGGCAGGGTGCCTACGAGCAGTTCTTC CSVGRQGAYEQFF
NA few TRBJ1-2 TRBV29-1 TGCAGCGTTGAAGGTCCGAGCGGCTATGGCTACACCTTC CSVEGPSGYGYTF
NA few TRBJ2-3 TRBV20-1 TGCAGTGCGCAGAGTCGTAGGTGGACCCTGTCTAACGCAGATACGCAGTATTTT CSAQSRRWTLSNADTQYF
NA NA TRBJ1-2 TRBV6-1 TGTGCCAGCATCGAAGCCACAGCGGGCGGTGGCTACACCTTC CASIEATAGGGYTF
TRBD2 NA TRBJ2-3 TRBV29-1 TGCAGCGTGGCAGGGACTAGCGGGGGGCCAGATACGCAGTATTTT CSVAGTSGGPDTQYF
NA few TRBJ2-6 TRBV27 TGTGCCAGCAGTTTTGGTCCACTTGGGGCCAACGTCCTGACTTTC CASSFGPLGANVLTF
NA NA TRBJ1-2 TRBV20-1 TGCAGTGCTAAGCACTATGGCTACACCTTC CSAKHYGYTF
TRBD1 NA TRBJ1-2 TRBV5-1 TGCGCCAGCAGCCCTAATCCGGGACAGGACACACTTAACTATGGCTACACCTTC CASSPNPGQDTLNYGYTF
NA NA TRBJ1-1 TRBV10-3 TGTGCCATCAGAGCGAGTAGGGGGGGGTTGAACACTGAAGCTTTCTTT CAIRASRGGLNTEAFF
NA NA TRBJ1-4 TRBV30 TGTGCCTGGAGCCGTGGCTTAGATGAAAAACTGTTTTTT CAWSRGLDEKLFF
NA few TRBJ1-2 TRBV29-1 TGCAGCGTTGGAAAACAGGGCCATGGCTACACCTTC CSVGKQGHGYTF
NA NA TRBJ1-6 TRBV29-1 TGCAGCGTTGCGGACGGCACCTATAATTCACCCCTCCACTTT CSVADGTYNSPLHF
TRBD2 few TRBJ2-3 TRBV2 TGTGCCAGCAGAAAAGCGGGAGGGCCCGAAGATACGCAGTATTTT CASRKAGGPEDTQYF
NA few TRBJ2-5 TRBV6-5 TGTGCCAGCAGCGTGGGACGGAAAGAGACCCAGTACTTC CASSVGRKETQYF
TRBD1 NA TRBJ1-1 TRBV9 TGTGCCAGCAGCCCCCAGGGGGCCGATGCTGAAGCTTTCTTT CASSPQGADAEAFF
TRBD2 NA TRBJ2-1 TRBV20-1 TGCAGTGCTAAGGGACTAGCGGGGCTCAATGAGCAGTTCTTC CSAKGLAGLNEQFF
TRBD1 NA TRBJ2-7 TRBV29-1 TGCAGCGCTGAAAAAGGGGACAGCTCCTACGAGCAGTACTTC CSAEKGDSSYEQYF
NA NA TRBJ1-2 TRBV10-3 TGTGCCATCAGTGGGGCAGGGAGAAGCTATGGCTACACCTTC CAISGAGRSYGYTF
TRBD1 NA TRBJ1-1 TRBV4-2 TGTGCCAGCAGCCAGGCGAAGGGGGCGACTGAAGCTTTCTTT CASSQAKGATEAFF
TRBD2 many TRBJ2-1 TRBV10-3 TGTGCCATCAGTGAGGCCGGGACTAGGATTAATGAGCAGTTCTTC CAISEAGTRINEQFF
TRBD2 many TRBJ2-1 TRBV29-1 TGCAGCGTTGAAGGGCTAGCGGGTGGTAATGAGCAGTTCTTC CSVEGLAGGNEQFF
NA NA TRBJ2-1 TRBV12-3/TRBV12-4 TGTGCCAGCAGTTTAGGCGGGAAGCGTTCCAATGAGCAGTTCTTC CASSLGGKRSNEQFF
NA few TRBJ1-1 TRBV5-1 TGCGCCAGCAGATTTACTGGGGGGGATACTGAAGCTTTCTTT CASRFTGGDTEAFF
NA few TRBJ1-6 TRBV4-1 TGCGCCAGCAGCCCCCGCCACACGACTAATTCACCCCTCCACTTT CASSPRHTTNSPLHF
NA NA TRBJ1-4 TRBV2 TGTGCCAACCAGGAGTGGGGCAGGGGTGCAACTAATGAAAAACTGTTTTTT CANQEWGRGATNEKLFF